Listed here is a single TCR beta chain. Its matching antigen is unknown. The entry originates in a study of cytomegalovirus exposure and HLA in healthy donors. Whole-study findings and limits: A few V segments could not be told apart, such as TRBV6-2 and TRBV6-3, and were left out. A later analysis showed HLA-associated TCR beta chains outstripping equally common others in clonal expansion.

V gave up 4 bases and J gave up 0 bases; unmatched junction bases: 5. From germline, CDR1 is LNHNV and CDR2 YYDKDF (reference sequence). This CDR3 comprises 15 residues. Researchers ran the PCR with 60 Vbeta and 13 Jbeta primers. Using immunoSEQ multiplex PCR, the repertoire was profiled, and TCRdb retains in-frame clones only, with some absent. The sample lists 150,000 to 200,000 clones; around 81% were seen once. This receptor was taken from a middle-aged man in good health and CMV-seronegative. Material: PBMCs. The V gene is TRBV15, the J gene TRBJ1-1, with 7 bases fitting TRBD1. The CDR3 region has the DNA TGTGCCACCAGCAAGAGACAGGGAATGAACACTGAAGCTTTCTTT. Residues: CATSKRQGMNTEAFF.